One sample yielded the 3 T cell receptor beta chains listed below, sequenced in a study of CD8+ T cells in alopecia areata. Treatment meaning: oral pan-JAK inhibitor, 5-10 mg twice daily. RNA extraction was followed by reverse transcription into cDNA, which acted as the sequencing template. Profiling relied on immunoSEQ multiplex PCR, and the TCRdb table lists in-frame clones only, not all of them. The table records about 120,000 clones, around 56% of them present only once. The source was CD4+ T cells sorted from blood, collected at week 4, from a patient treated with tofacitinib. All receptors come from a human donor with alopecia areata.

The V and J genes are TRBV6-1 and TRBJ2-7; no clear D. CDR1 and CDR2 (germline): MNHNS, SASEGT. The CDR3 sequence is 11 residues long. The germline V and J ends were trimmed by 8 bases and 3 bases, with 8 bases remaining between them. Written as DNA, the CDR3 is TGTGCCAGCGGGGAAGGCTACGAGCAGTACTTC. It yields the protein CASGEGYEQYF.

This rearrangement joins TRBV30 to TRBJ2-7; TRBD2 matches 13 bases. V was pared by 1 base and J by 9 bases, with 9 bases of the junction left unmatched. The CDR3 is 15 amino acids. In germline, CDR1 is GTSNPN, CDR2 SVGIG (reference sequence). The CDR3 sequence: CAWSALAGGQTWQYF. Here the CDR3 DNA reads TGTGCCTGGAGTGCACTAGCGGGAGGGCAAACTTGGCAGTACTTC.

There are a few counts of this clone. The chain has TRBV9 and TRBJ2-2, with 12 bases that match TRBD2. Per germline, CDR1 SGDLS and CDR2 YYNGEE. The J segment lost 4 bases and the V segment lost 3 bases, leaving 4 bases of the junction unmatched. There are 16 residues in the CDR3. The CDR3 sequence: CASSATSGRTTGELFF. In DNA, the CDR3 is TGTGCCAGCAGCGCAACTAGCGGGAGGACCACCGGGGAGCTGTTTTTT.